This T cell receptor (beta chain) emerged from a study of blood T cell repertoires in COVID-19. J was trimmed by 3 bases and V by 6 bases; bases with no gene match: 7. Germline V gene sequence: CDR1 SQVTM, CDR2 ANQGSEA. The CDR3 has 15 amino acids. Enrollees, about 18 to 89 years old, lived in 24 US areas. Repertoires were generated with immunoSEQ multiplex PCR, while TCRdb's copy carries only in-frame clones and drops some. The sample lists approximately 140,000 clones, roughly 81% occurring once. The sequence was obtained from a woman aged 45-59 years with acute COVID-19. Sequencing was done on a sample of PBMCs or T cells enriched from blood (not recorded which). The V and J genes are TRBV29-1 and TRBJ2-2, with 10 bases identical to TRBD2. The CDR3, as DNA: TGCAGCGTCCTAGCGGGAGCGATCGACACCGGGGAGCTGTTTTTT. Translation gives CSVLAGAIDTGELFF.